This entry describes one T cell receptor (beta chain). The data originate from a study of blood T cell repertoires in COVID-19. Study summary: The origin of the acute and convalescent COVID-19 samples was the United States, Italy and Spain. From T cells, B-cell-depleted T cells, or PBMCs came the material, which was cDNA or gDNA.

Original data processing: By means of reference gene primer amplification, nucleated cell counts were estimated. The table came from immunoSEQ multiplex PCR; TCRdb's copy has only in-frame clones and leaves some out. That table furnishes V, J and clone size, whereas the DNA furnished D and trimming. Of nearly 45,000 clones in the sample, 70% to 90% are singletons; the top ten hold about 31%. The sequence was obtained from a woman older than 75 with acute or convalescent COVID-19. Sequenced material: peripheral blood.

The CDR3 here is CASSVRTSGRGDEQFF. The CDR3 bases are TGCGCCAGCAGCGTACGGACTAGCGGGAGAGGCGATGAGCAGTTCTTC. V and J are TRBV5-1 and TRBJ2-1, with 13 bases fitting TRBD2. The CDR3 is made up of 16 amino acids. Trimming at V came to 4 bases and at J to 8 bases, leaving 9 bases not matched to a gene. Per germline, CDR1 SGHRS and CDR2 YFSETQ.